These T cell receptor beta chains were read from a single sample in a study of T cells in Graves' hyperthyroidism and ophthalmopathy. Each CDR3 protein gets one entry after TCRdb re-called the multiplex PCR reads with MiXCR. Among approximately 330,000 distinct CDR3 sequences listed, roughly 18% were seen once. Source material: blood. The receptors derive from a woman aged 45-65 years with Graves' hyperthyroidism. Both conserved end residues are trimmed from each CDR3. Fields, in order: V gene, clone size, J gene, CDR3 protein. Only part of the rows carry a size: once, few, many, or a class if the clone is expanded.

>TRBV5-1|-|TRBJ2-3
ASSDASVDTQY
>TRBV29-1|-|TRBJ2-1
SVGDSSYNEQF
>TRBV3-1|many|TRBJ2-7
ASSQGRLADYEQY
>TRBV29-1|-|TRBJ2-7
SARDGRSSYEQY
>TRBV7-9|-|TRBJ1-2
ASSLADSLYGYT
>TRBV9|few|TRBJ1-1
ASSGVSSNTEAF
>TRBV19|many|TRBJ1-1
ASSATGGLINTEAF
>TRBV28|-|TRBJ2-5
ASSGQGEMYQETQY
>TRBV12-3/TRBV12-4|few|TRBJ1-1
ASRWGQPTDTEAF
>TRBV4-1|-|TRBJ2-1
ASSQGRGADEQF
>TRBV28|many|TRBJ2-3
ASSPRDRGRTDTQY
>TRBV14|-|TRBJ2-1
ASSQDRGFSYNEQF
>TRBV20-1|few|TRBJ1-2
SAAPEEDYGYT
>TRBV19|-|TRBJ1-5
ASSTGVDQPQH
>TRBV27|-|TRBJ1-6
ASSKGQAGSPLH
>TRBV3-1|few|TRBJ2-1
ASSHGGRVNEQF
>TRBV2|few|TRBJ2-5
ASSVGQLQETQY
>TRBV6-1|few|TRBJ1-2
ASSEEKGRGGGYT
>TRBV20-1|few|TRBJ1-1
SARDGIYTEAF
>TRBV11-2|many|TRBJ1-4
ASSLVQGARKLF
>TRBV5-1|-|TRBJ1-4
ASSPRTGMTNEKLF
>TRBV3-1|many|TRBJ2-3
ASSQDPGTDTQY
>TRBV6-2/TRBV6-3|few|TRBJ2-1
ASSPGHGYNEQF
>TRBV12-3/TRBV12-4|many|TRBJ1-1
ASSLAGGGIGNTEAF
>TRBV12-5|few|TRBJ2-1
ASALWLGRDEQF
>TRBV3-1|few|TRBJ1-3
ASSPVLRGGRSGNTIY
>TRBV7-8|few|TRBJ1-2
ASSSGQGARGYT
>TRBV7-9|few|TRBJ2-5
ASSLVLGETQY
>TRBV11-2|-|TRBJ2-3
ASSRAGDTQY
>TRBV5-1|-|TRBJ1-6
ASSLGQANSPLH
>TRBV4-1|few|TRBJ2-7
ASSQPLAGVPYEQY
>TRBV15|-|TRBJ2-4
ATSRPYGQGGGAKNIQY
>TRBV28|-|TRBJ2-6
ASSYVNGMSGANVLT
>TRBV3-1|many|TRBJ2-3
ASSQAAQERDTDTQY
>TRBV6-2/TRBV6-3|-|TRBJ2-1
ASSWPGDNEQF
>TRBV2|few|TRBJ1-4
ASSESVRKLF
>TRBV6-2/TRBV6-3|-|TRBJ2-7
ASSYQFLSYEQY
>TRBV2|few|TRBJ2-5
ASSERGGKMETQY
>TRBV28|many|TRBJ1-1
ASSLWRVYMNTEAF
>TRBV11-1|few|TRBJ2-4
ASSPAGGPYIQY
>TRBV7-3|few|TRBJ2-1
ASSSGTSGLDEQF
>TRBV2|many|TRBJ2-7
ASQRENEQY
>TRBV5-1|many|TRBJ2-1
ASSLGPGFGGGNEQF